This TCR beta chain was sequenced in a study of Ad26.COV2.S vaccination and SARS-CoV-2 variants. Study summary: Ad26.COV2.S shots went into the muscle once or twice, 56 days apart.

For this clone: Its antigen is not identified. The junction departs from the called germline gene at one end, perhaps through a read error.

Study results and limitations: Spike-specific TCR breadth was greater after Ad26.COV2.S than placebo. CD8+ and CD4+ T cells specific for spike reportedly responded with substantial breadth after vaccination.

Produced via immunoSEQ multiplex PCR; TCRdb's table is partial and in-frame only. The sample has about 440,000 clones, 90% seen once. Treatment in this sample: roughly 19 received Ad26.COV2.S at low or high dose, single or two shots; several received placebo; per-sample allocation not given. Samples were taken on day 63 after the first vaccine or placebo injection. Per germline, CDR1 SQVTM and CDR2 ANQGSEA. This CDR3 has 17 residues. The sample here was peripheral blood, taken in a trial of Ad26.COV2.S vaccine versus placebo. The chain couples TRBV29-1 to TRBJ2-1; 13 bases align to TRBD2. The sequence was obtained from a person between 18 and 59 years old who received the Ad26.COV2.S COVID-19 vaccine or a placebo. The CDR3 protein is CSLEVLAGGPAYNEQFF. DNA of the CDR3: TGCAGCCTTGAGGTACTAGCGGGAGGGCCGGCCTACAATGAGCAGTTCTTC.